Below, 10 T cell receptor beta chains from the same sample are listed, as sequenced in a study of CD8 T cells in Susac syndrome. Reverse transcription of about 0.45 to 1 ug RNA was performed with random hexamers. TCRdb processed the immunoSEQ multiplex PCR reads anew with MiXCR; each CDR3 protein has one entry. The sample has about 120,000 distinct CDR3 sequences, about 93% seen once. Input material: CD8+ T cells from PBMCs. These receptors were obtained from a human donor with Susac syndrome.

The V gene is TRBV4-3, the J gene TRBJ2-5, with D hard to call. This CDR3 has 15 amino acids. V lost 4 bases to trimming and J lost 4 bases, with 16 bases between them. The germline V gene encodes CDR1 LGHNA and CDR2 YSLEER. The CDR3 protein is CASSRRTSPGETQYF. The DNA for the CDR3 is TGCGCCAGCAGCCGCCGGACCTCCCCGGGAGAGACCCAGTACTTC.

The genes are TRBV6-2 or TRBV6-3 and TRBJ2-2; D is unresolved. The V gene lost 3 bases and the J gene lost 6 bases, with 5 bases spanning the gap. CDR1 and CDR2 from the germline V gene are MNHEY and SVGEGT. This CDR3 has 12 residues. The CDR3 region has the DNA TGTGCCAGCAGTTATGGGGCCGGGGAGCTGTTTTTT. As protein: CASSYGAGELFF.

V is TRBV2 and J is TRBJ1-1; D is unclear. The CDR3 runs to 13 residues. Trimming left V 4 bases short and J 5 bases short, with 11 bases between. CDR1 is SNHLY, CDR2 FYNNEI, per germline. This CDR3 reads CASSAGRWTEAFF. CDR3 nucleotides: TGTGCCAGCAGTGCGGGCAGATGGACTGAAGCTTTCTTT.

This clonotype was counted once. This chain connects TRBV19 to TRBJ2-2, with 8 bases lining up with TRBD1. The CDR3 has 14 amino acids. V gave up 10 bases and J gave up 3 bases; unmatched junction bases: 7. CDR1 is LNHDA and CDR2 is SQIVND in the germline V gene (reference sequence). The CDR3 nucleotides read TGTGCCACTGACGGACAGGGACACACCGGGGAGCTGTTTTTT. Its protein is CATDGQGHTGELFF. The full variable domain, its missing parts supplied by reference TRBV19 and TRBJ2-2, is DGGITQSPKYLFRKEGQNVTLSCEQNLNHDAMYWYRQDPGQGLRLIYYSQIVNDFQKGDIAEGYSVSREKKESFPLTVTSAQKNPTAFYLCATDGQGHTGELFFGEGSRLTVL.

Here the CDR3 reads CASSPGTGYGYTF. The CDR3 DNA is TGTGCCAGCAGCCCCGGGACAGGTTATGGCTACACCTTC. V is TRBV27 and J is TRBJ1-2; 8 bases align to TRBD1. Trimming at V came to 6 bases and at J to 5 bases, leaving 5 bases not matched to a gene. Looked up from germline, CDR1 is MNHEY and CDR2 is SMNVEV (reference sequence). This CDR3 is 13 amino acids long.

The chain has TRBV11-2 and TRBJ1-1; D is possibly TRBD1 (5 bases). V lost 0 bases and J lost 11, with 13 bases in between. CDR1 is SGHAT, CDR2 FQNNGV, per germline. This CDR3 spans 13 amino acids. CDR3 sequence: CASSLDLGGGAFF. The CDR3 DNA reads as TGTGCCAGCAGCTTAGATCTCGGGGGTGGCGCTTTCTTT.

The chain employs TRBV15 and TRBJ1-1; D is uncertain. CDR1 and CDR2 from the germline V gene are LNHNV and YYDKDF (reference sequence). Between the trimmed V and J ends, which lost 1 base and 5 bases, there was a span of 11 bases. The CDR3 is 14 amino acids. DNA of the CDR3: TGTGCCACCAGCAGAGCGTTGGATTGGACTGAAGCTTTCTTT. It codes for CATSRALDWTEAFF.

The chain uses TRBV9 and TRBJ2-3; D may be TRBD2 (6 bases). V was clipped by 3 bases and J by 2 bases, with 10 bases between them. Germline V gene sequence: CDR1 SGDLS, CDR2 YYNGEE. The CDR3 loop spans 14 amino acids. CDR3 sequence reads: CASSGSGVTDTQYF. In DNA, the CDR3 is TGTGCCAGCAGCGGTAGCGGTGTCACAGATACGCAGTATTTT.

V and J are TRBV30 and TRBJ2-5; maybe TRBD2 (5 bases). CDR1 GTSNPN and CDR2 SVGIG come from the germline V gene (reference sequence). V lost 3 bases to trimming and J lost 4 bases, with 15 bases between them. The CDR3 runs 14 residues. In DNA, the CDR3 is TGTGCCTGGAGCGACCTCCGTGGGAGAGAGACCCAGTACTTC. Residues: CAWSDLRGRETQYF.

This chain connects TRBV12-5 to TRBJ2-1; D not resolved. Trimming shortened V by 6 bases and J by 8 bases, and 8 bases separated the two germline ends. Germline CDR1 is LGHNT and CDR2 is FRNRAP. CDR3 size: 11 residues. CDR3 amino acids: CASGPLDEQFF. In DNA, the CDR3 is TGTGCTAGTGGCCCTCTAGATGAGCAGTTCTTC.